The 18 T cell receptor beta chains reported below all come from one sample, sequenced in a study of blood T cell repertoires in COVID-19. Only in-frame clones appear in the TCRdb table, and some are missing; sequencing was by immunoSEQ multiplex PCR. There are about 480,000 clones in the sample; about 91% occur only once, and about 1% lies in the top ten. Sequencing was carried out using peripheral blood. The receptors stem from a man younger than 35 with COVID-19, enrolled during active disease.

In this sample, this clone turned up once. The V call is TRBV4-1, the J call TRBJ2-7, with TRBD2 as a possible D gene (6 bases). There are 13 residues in the CDR3. Trimming took 4 bases from V and 3 from J, leaving 10 bases between them. Germline-derived CDR1 and CDR2 are MGHRA and YSYEKL. DNA of the CDR3: TGCGCCAGCAGCCCTTCGGAGGGCTACGAGCAGTACTTC. Protein sequence: CASSPSEGYEQYF.

The chain has TRBV7-3 and TRBJ2-1, with TRBD2 as a possible D gene (6 bases). The CDR3 is 13 amino acids. Trimming took off 6 bases at V and 2 bases at J, with 8 bases between the two ends. CDR1 SGHTA and CDR2 FQGTGA come from the germline V gene. Here the CDR3 reads CASRSSAYNEQFF. The DNA for the CDR3 is TGTGCCAGCAGGTCTAGCGCCTACAATGAGCAGTTCTTC.

The genes are TRBV3-1 (or the pseudogene TRBV3-2) and TRBJ2-3, with 7 bases lining up with TRBD2. Per germline, CDR1 LGHDT and CDR2 YNNKEL (reference sequence). The CDR3 spans 14 residues. The ends lost 4 bases at V and 8 bases at J; junction bases unmatched: 9. The CDR3 sequence is CASSPGTTGGTQYF. CDR3 coding DNA: TGTGCCAGCAGCCCCGGGACCACGGGGGGTACGCAGTATTTT.

This rearrangement joins TRBV9 to TRBJ2-1, with TRBD2 matching over 8 bases. Germline V gene lookup returns CDR1 SGDLS and CDR2 YYNGEE. This CDR3 has 17 residues. With V trimmed by 0 bases and J by 0 bases, 5 bases remained unmatched. CDR3 in DNA: TGTGCCAGCAGCGTAGACCCCGGGACTAGCTCCTACAATGAGCAGTTCTTC. It codes for CASSVDPGTSSYNEQFF.

Details on this clone: Other DNA sequences from this sample encode an identical CDR3 as well. The chain employs TRBV10-3 and TRBJ1-2, with D perhaps matching TRBD1 (5 bases). V shed 3 bases and J shed 3 bases, with 11 bases lying between them. The CDR3 has 14 amino acids. The germline gives CDR1 ENHRY, CDR2 SYGVKD. CDR3 residues: CAISDPGKDYGYTF. CDR3 DNA: TGTGCCATCAGTGATCCAGGGAAGGACTATGGCTACACCTTC.

V gene TRBV24-1 combines with J gene TRBJ2-3; D unresolved. This CDR3 spans 14 amino acids. Deletions cut 2 bases from V and 4 bases from J, with 9 bases between. CDR1 is KGHDR, CDR2 SFDVKD, per germline. The DNA of the CDR3 is TGTGCCACCAGTGATTATGGTCAGGCAGATACGCAGTATTTT. Protein sequence: CATSDYGQADTQYF.

This clone was counted a single time. This chain uses TRBV2 with TRBJ2-5; no reliable D call. The CDR3 contains 15 residues. CDR1 is SNHLY, CDR2 FYNNEI, per germline. Trimming took 2 bases from V and 2 from J, leaving 12 bases between them. In DNA, the CDR3 is TGTGCCAGCAGTGAATGGCCTCAACTACAAGAGACCCAGTACTTC. Encoded protein: CASSEWPQLQETQYF.

The gene calls are TRBV30 and TRBJ2-5; D is possibly TRBD2 (5 bases). Germline V CDR1 and CDR2: GTSNPN, SVGIG (reference sequence). The CDR3 totals 14 residues. The V gene lost 0 bases and the J gene lost 2 bases, with 10 bases spanning the gap. The CDR3 spells CAWSVGREQETQYF. The CDR3 region has the DNA TGTGCCTGGAGTGTCGGTAGGGAGCAAGAGACCCAGTACTTC.

The gene calls are TRBV19 and TRBJ1-2; possible D gene TRBD1, 5 bases. The V end was cut by 3 bases, the J end by 0 bases, with 17 bases between. There are 17 residues in the CDR3. Germline V gene data show CDR1 as LNHDA and CDR2 as SQIVND (reference sequence). CDR3 DNA sequence: TGTGCCAGTAGTATTCGGGGGAACAGGAGCCCTAACTATGGCTACACCTTC. Translating it yields CASSIRGNRSPNYGYTF.

The V and J genes are TRBV18 and TRBJ2-5, with D hard to call. The V gene lost 5 bases and the J gene lost 2 bases, with 6 bases spanning the gap. Per the germline V gene, CDR1 is KGHSH and CDR2 is LQKENI. The CDR3 totals 12 residues. CDR3 sequence (DNA): TGTGCCAGCTCAACCCAGCAAGAGACCCAGTACTTC. Amino acids: CASSTQQETQYF.

The table lists this clone with a few counts. The CDR3 sequence: CASSFLGSSYEQYF. DNA of the CDR3: TGTGCCAGCAGCTTTCTAGGAAGCTCCTACGAGCAGTACTTC. The rearrangement uses TRBV7-9 and TRBJ2-7; D gene unclear. The CDR3 is made up of 14 amino acids. Germline V CDR1 and CDR2: SEHNR, FQNEAQ (reference sequence). V lost 3 bases to trimming and J lost 0 bases, with 9 bases between them.

This chain joins TRBV18 and TRBJ1-1; D is unclear. This CDR3 is 14 amino acids long. In germline, CDR1 is KGHSH, CDR2 LQKENI. V lost 3 bases and J 4 bases, leaving 12 bases between the germline ends. Here the CDR3 DNA reads TGTGCCAGCTCACCTGGTGAATACAGCACTGAAGCTTTCTTT. Its protein product is CASSPGEYSTEAFF.

This clone has just one count. The chain uses TRBV27 and TRBJ1-5; D is unclear. The CDR3 loop spans 16 amino acids. V lost 1 base to trimming and J lost 4 bases, with 14 bases between them. Germline V lookup: CDR1 MNHEY, CDR2 SMNVEV (reference sequence). DNA of the CDR3: TGTGCCAGCAGTTTATTCGGCGGCAGCTCTAATCAGCCCCAGCATTTT. Its protein product is CASSLFGGSSNQPQHF.

As to this clone: Distinct nucleotide sequences in the sample also encode this CDR3. The rearrangement links TRBV5-1 to TRBJ2-1, with D unclear. V lost 0 bases and J lost 5, with 6 bases in between. This CDR3 is built from 13 residues. Germline CDR1 SGHRS, CDR2 YFSETQ. The CDR3 region has the DNA TGCGCCAGCAGCTTGGTGCCAGACAATGAGCAGTTCTTC. Amino acids: CASSLVPDNEQFF. Complete variable domain (other parts from reference TRBV5-1 and TRBJ2-1): KAGVTQTPRYLIKTRGQQVTLSCSPISGHRSVSWYQQTPGQGLQFLFEYFSETQRNKGNFPGRFSGRQFSNSRSEMNVSTLELGDSALYLCASSLVPDNEQFFGPGTRLTVL.

The rearrangement joins TRBV19 to TRBJ2-4; 7 bases match TRBD1. The CDR3 is 13 residues long. Germline V gene data show CDR1 as LNHDA and CDR2 as SQIVND (reference sequence). Trimming cost V 5 bases and J 6 bases; bases outside gene matches: 4. The CDR3 region has the DNA TGTGCCAGTAGTTCAGGGGGTGTAAACATTCAGTACTTC. Translated, it gives CASSSGGVNIQYF.

The chain has TRBV7-8 and TRBJ1-4, with 9 bases lining up with TRBD1. Germline values: CDR1 SGHVS, CDR2 FQNEAQ. V was clipped by 3 bases and J by 4 bases; unmatched bases: 6. The length of the CDR3 is 16 residues. CDR3 in amino acids: CASSFLRDRVNEKLFF. CDR3 bases: TGTGCCAGCAGCTTTCTCCGGGACAGGGTTAATGAAAAACTGTTTTTT. Full variable domain (rest looked up from reference TRBV7-8 and TRBJ1-4): GAGVSQSPRYKVAKRGQDVALRCDPISGHVSLFWYQQALGQGPEFLTYFQNEAQLDKSGLPSDRFFAERPEGSVSTLKIQRTQQEDSAVYLCASSFLRDRVNEKLFFGSGTQLSVL.

This clone was seen a single time. The CDR3 loop reads CASSNGLARDYEQYF. CDR3 bases: TGTGCCAGCAGCAACGGACTAGCGAGAGACTACGAGCAGTACTTC. V usage is TRBV7-9 and J usage is TRBJ2-7; 9 bases agree with TRBD2. V shed 5 bases, J shed 3 bases, and the junction held 8 bases outside the gene matches. The CDR3 length is 15 residues. Germline values: CDR1 SEHNR, CDR2 FQNEAQ (reference sequence).

This chain links TRBV7-9 with TRBJ2-2; D perhaps matches TRBD2 (6 bases). Germline V lookup: CDR1 SEHNR, CDR2 FQNEAQ (reference sequence). The CDR3 spans 17 residues. Trimming left V 4 bases short and J 4 bases short, with 19 bases between. CDR3 in amino acids: CASSSGFPGLRTGELFF. As DNA, the CDR3 is TGTGCCAGCAGCTCCGGGTTCCCGGGACTTCGCACCGGGGAGCTGTTTTTT.